A selection of T cell receptor beta chains follows, all from one sample in a study of blood T cell repertoires in COVID-19. Assay used: immunoSEQ multiplex PCR; TCRdb lists only in-frame clones, some missing. There are hundreds of thousands of clones in the sample; under 90% occur only once, and 15% to 20% lies in the top ten. Sequences were obtained from peripheral blood. The receptors were sampled from a woman older than 75 with active or convalescent COVID-19. Each CDR3 is given with its conserved first and last residue. D genes are given only for firm matches. Some rows mark clone size as missing; the rest say once, few, many or name a class of expanded clone.

size,V,D,J,CDR3,DNA
-,TRBV12-1,-,TRBJ1-5,CAGYRVRIYNQPQHF,TGTGCCGGTTACAGGGTTCGCATCTACAATCAGCCCCAGCATTTT
once,TRBV7-2,-,TRBJ1-6,CASSPAWQGSNSPLHF,TGTGCCAGCAGTCCTGCCTGGCAGGGAAGTAATTCACCCCTCCACTTT
-,TRBV5-5,-,TRBJ1-5,CASSASSPGEQPQHF,TGTGCCAGCAGCGCCTCCAGCCCGGGGGAACAGCCCCAGCATTTT
-,TRBV9,-,TRBJ2-7,CASSVMPGQGYEQYF,TGTGCCAGCAGCGTAATGCCGGGACAAGGATACGAGCAGTACTTC
-,TRBV11-3,-,TRBJ1-5,CASSPGFNQPQHF,TGTGCCAGCAGCCCAGGGTTCAATCAGCCCCAGCATTTT
-,TRBV12-3/TRBV12-4,-,TRBJ1-2,CASSLESYGYTF,TGTGCCAGTAGTTTAGAGAGCTATGGCTACACCTTC
-,TRBV5-5,TRBD1,TRBJ1-3,CASTSGAGGSGNTIYF,TGTGCCAGCACCTCCGGGGCAGGGGGCTCTGGAAACACCATATATTTT
once,TRBV7-3,-,TRBJ1-3,CASSLSPGVGNTIYF,TGTGCCAGCAGCTTAAGCCCAGGTGTTGGAAACACCATATATTTT
-,TRBV7-2,-,TRBJ2-1,CASSFKRVQFF,TGTGCCAGCAGCTTTAAGCGGGTGCAGTTCTTC
once,TRBV30,-,TRBJ1-1,CAWSVRQLNTEAFF,TGTGCCTGGAGTGTAAGACAGCTTAACACTGAAGCTTTCTTT
-,TRBV19,TRBD2,TRBJ2-1,CASTLQRGGYNEQFF,TGTGCCAGTACTCTACAGCGGGGGGGATACAATGAGCAGTTCTTC
-,TRBV7-2,TRBD2,TRBJ2-3,CASSLLAGGTDTQYF,TGTGCCAGCAGTCTACTAGCGGGGGGCACAGATACGCAGTATTTT
once,TRBV5-1,-,TRBJ1-1,CASSLGGKVNTEAFF,TGCGCCAGCAGCTTAGGGGGAAAGGTGAACACTGAAGCTTTCTTT
-,TRBV5-4,TRBD1,TRBJ1-2,CASSLGGTGARRTDYGYTF,TGTGCCAGCAGCTTGGGGGGTACAGGGGCCCGCCGGACCGACTATGGCTACACCTTC
-,TRBV9,-,TRBJ2-1,CASSAGVPSYNEQFF,TGTGCCAGCAGCGCGGGGGTTCCCTCCTACAATGAGCAGTTCTTC
-,TRBV5-1,-,TRBJ2-3,CASSITGLPGTTDTQYF,TGCGCCAGCAGCATCACCGGACTACCTGGGACCACAGATACGCAGTATTTT
-,TRBV2,-,TRBJ1-1,CASRGPSQDTEAFF,TGTGCCAGCAGGGGGCCCAGCCAGGACACTGAAGCTTTCTTT
-,TRBV21-1,-,TRBJ1-5,CALPRPNDSINQPQHF,TGTGCCCTACCCCGACCTAATGACAGTATTAATCAGCCCCAGCATTTT
-,TRBV2,-,TRBJ2-4,CASSDRIAKNIQYF,TGTGCCAGCAGTGACAGAATAGCCAAAAACATTCAGTACTTC
-,TRBV25-1,TRBD2,TRBJ2-3,CASSQRGPITDTQYF,TGTGCCAGCAGTCAGCGGGGGCCCATCACAGATACGCAGTATTTT
-,TRBV5-6,TRBD1,TRBJ1-4,CASRLQGIGEKLFF,TGTGCCAGCAGATTACAGGGGATAGGGGAAAAACTGTTTTTT
once,TRBV2,-,TRBJ1-4,CASSPSSTWEKLFF,TGTGCCAGCAGCCCTTCCTCTACTTGGGAAAAACTGTTTTTT
once,TRBV3-1/TRBV3-2,-,TRBJ2-5,CASSQEFADWGWGETQYF,TGTGCCAGCAGCCAAGAGTTTGCGGACTGGGGTTGGGGAGAGACCCAGTACTTC
-,TRBV30,-,TRBJ1-1,CAWKSPGWTEAFF,TGTGCCTGGAAATCTCCAGGGTGGACTGAAGCTTTCTTT
few,TRBV7-2,-,TRBJ2-5,CASSLAPPLGGSRLTQETQYF,TGTGCCAGCAGCTTAGCTCCTCCTTTGGGGGGTTCCCGTCTAACTCAAGAGACCCAGTACTTC
-,TRBV11-2,TRBD2,TRBJ2-2,CASSLKGAGESGELFF,TGTGCCAGCAGCTTAAAGGGAGCGGGAGAAAGCGGGGAGCTGTTTTTT
-,TRBV5-1,-,TRBJ2-1,CASSKDSTYNEQFF,TGCGCCAGCAGCAAGGACAGTACCTACAATGAGCAGTTCTTC
-,TRBV6-2/TRBV6-3,-,TRBJ1-1,CASSYRVLMNTEAFF,TGTGCCAGCAGTTACCGGGTCTTGATGAACACTGAAGCTTTCTTT
-,TRBV6-5,TRBD1,TRBJ2-2,CASSLRGPTGELFF,TGTGCCAGCAGCCTCAGGGGGCCAACCGGGGAGCTGTTTTTT
-,TRBV2,-,TRBJ1-5,CASSDKRSNQPQHF,TGTGCCAGCAGTGACAAGCGGAGCAATCAGCCCCAGCATTTT
once,TRBV7-8,-,TRBJ2-3,CASSPGGQRDTQYF,TGTGCCAGCAGCCCAGGCGGGCAAAGAGATACGCAGTATTTT
-,TRBV5-1,TRBD2,TRBJ2-3,CASSLGLADTDTQYF,TGCGCCAGCAGCTTGGGACTAGCGGACACAGATACGCAGTATTTT
-,TRBV6-2/TRBV6-3,-,TRBJ2-1,CASSARVGEQFF,TGTGCCAGCAGTGCCAGGGTAGGCGAGCAGTTCTTC
once,TRBV5-1,-,TRBJ1-2,CASSLVADPNYGYTF,TGCGCCAGCAGCTTGGTAGCAGATCCTAACTATGGCTACACCTTC
-,TRBV7-2,TRBD2,TRBJ2-5,CASSRGASGGITGETQYF,TGTGCCAGCAGCCGGGGGGCTAGCGGGGGAATCACAGGGGAGACCCAGTACTTC
-,TRBV28,TRBD1,TRBJ1-4,CASSTKGQGDEKLFF,TGTGCCAGCAGTACCAAGGGACAGGGAGATGAAAAACTGTTTTTT
once,TRBV10-3,-,TRBJ2-3,CATTASGTDTQYF,TGTGCTACCACGGCTAGCGGCACAGATACGCAGTATTTT
-,TRBV19,TRBD1,TRBJ2-1,CASSHRGTHYNEQFF,TGTGCCAGTAGCCACAGGGGGACCCATTACAATGAGCAGTTCTTC
-,TRBV5-1,-,TRBJ1-3,CASSLQGSFSGNTIYF,TGCGCCAGCAGCTTGCAGGGGAGTTTCTCTGGAAACACCATATATTTT
few,TRBV11-3,-,TRBJ1-1,CASSRLGGTEAFF,TGTGCCAGCAGCAGACTTGGGGGGACTGAAGCTTTCTTT
-,TRBV19,-,TRBJ1-1,CASSIGGGVTEAFF,TGTGCCAGTAGTATAGGTGGAGGGGTCACTGAAGCTTTCTTT
-,TRBV4-3,TRBD2,TRBJ2-5,CASSQQRGYVETQYF,TGCGCCAGCAGCCAACAGCGGGGCTACGTAGAGACCCAGTACTTC
-,TRBV6-5,-,TRBJ1-5,CASSYSRGGFQHF,TGTGCCAGCAGTTACTCGAGGGGGGGGTTCCAGCATTTT
once,TRBV6-2/TRBV6-3,-,TRBJ1-3,CASSYGERGPGNTIYF,TGTGCCAGCAGTTACGGAGAAAGGGGCCCTGGAAACACCATATATTTT
-,TRBV7-6,TRBD2,TRBJ2-2,CASSFGLAGGRGNTGELFF,TGTGCCAGCAGCTTTGGACTAGCGGGAGGGCGGGGGAACACCGGGGAGCTGTTTTTT
-,TRBV19,-,TRBJ1-5,CASKISGTNNQPQHF,TGTGCCAGTAAGATATCCGGGACAAACAATCAGCCCCAGCATTTT
once,TRBV11-1,-,TRBJ2-5,CASSAGLWGETQYF,TGTGCCAGCAGCGCGGGACTGTGGGGAGAGACCCAGTACTTC
-,TRBV28,-,TRBJ1-4,CASSLSGAFGEKLFF,TGTGCCAGCAGCTTGTCAGGGGCCTTTGGGGAAAAACTGTTTTTT
-,TRBV7-9,-,TRBJ1-5,CASSRGLQPQHF,TGTGCCAGCAGCCGCGGGTTGCAGCCCCAGCATTTT
-,TRBV24-1,-,TRBJ1-1,CATSDFGSGFGTEAFF,TGTGCCACCAGTGATTTCGGTTCCGGGTTCGGCACTGAAGCTTTCTTT
-,TRBV27,TRBD1,TRBJ2-7,CASSLASGQGARAAYEQYF,TGTGCCAGCAGTTTAGCGTCAGGACAGGGGGCGCGTGCGGCCTACGAGCAGTACTTC